The source of this TCR beta chain is a study of radiation and T cells in renal cell carcinoma. CDR1 SGHRS and CDR2 YFSETQ come from the germline V gene. V was clipped by 3 bases and J by 1 base, with 13 bases between them. CDR3 length: 15 amino acids. Documented time point: baseline pretreatment blood. Treatment here: 15 Gy SBRT to primary tumor, nephrectomy 4 weeks later. This clone was detected a few times. Using immunoSEQ multiplex PCR, the repertoire was profiled, and TCRdb retains in-frame clones only, with some absent. The table lists 100,000 to 150,000 clones, around 84% of them singletons. The rearrangement joins TRBV5-1 to TRBJ1-1, with D perhaps TRBD1 (5 bases). The sequence was collected from an older woman with renal cell carcinoma. Sequenced here: blood, sampled from a patient whose treatment included radiotherapy and nephrectomy. The CDR3 DNA reads TGCGCCAGCAGCTCGAGGGCCGGGGGGAACACTGAAGCTTTCTTT. This codes for CASSSRAGGNTEAFF.